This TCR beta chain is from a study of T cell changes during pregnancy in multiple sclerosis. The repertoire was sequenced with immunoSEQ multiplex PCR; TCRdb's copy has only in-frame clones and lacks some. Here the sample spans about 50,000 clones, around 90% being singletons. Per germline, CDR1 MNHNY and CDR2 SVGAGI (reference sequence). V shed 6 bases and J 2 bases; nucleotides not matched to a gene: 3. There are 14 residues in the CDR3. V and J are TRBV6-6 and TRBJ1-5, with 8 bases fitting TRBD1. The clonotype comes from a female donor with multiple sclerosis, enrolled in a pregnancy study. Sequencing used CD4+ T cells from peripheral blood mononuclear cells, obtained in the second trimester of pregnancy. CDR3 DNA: TGTGCCAGCAGAGAGGACAGGGGCAATCAGCCCCAGCATTTT. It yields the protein CASREDRGNQPQHF.